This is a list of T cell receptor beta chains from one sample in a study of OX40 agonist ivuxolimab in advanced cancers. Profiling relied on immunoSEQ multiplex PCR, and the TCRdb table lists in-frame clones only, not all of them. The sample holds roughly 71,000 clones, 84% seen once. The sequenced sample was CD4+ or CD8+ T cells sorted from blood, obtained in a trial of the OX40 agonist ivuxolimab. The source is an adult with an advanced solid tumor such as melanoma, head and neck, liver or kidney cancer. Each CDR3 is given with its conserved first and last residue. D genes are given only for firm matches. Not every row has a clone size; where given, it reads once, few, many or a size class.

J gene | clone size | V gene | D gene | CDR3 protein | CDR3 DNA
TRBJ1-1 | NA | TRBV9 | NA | CASSATGRVNTEAFF | TGTGCCAGCAGCGCGACAGGAAGGGTGAACACTGAAGCTTTCTTT
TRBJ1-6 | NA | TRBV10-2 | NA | CASSFRRGNSPLHF | TGCGCCAGCAGTTTCAGGAGAGGGAATTCACCCCTCCACTTT
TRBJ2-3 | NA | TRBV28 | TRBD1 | CASRLPGTENTDTQYF | TGTGCCAGCAGACTACCCGGGACAGAGAACACAGATACGCAGTATTTT
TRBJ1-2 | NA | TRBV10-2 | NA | CASSNRGQPSNYGYTF | TGCGCCAGCAGTAACCGAGGCCAGCCGTCTAACTATGGCTACACCTTC
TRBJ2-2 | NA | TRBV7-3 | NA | CASSRQDTGELFF | TGTGCCAGCAGCCGACAGGACACCGGGGAGCTGTTTTTT
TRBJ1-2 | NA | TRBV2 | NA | CASSLEVGHHYGYTF | TGTGCCAGCAGTCTAGAGGTTGGTCATCACTATGGCTACACCTTC
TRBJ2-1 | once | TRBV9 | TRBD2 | CASRGGSSYNEQFF | TGTGCCAGCAGGGGCGGGAGCTCCTACAATGAGCAGTTCTTC
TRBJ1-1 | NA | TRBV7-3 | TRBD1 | CASSPGGPNTEAFF | TGTGCCAGCAGCCCAGGGGGCCCGAACACTGAAGCTTTCTTT
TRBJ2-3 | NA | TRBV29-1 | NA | CSVGSTTGDTQYF | TGCAGCGTTGGGTCCACAACGGGCGATACGCAGTATTTT
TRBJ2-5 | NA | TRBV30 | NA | CACLHGETQYF | TGTGCCTGCCTCCACGGAGAGACCCAGTACTTC
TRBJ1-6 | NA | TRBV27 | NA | CASKQGYNSPLHF | TGTGCCAGCAAGCAGGGGTACAATTCACCCCTCCACTTT
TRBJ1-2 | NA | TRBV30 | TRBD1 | CAWSVFRGVYGYTF | TGTGCCTGGAGTGTCTTCAGGGGGGTCTATGGCTACACCTTC
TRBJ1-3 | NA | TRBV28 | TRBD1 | CASSFPGTGVGNTIYF | TGTGCCAGCAGTTTCCCCGGGACAGGGGTAGGAAACACCATATATTTT
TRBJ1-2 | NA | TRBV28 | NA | CASTSLMNYGYTF | TGTGCCAGTACATCCCTCATGAACTATGGCTACACCTTC
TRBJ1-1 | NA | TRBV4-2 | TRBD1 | CASSQTGGNTEAFF | TGTGCCAGCAGCCAGACAGGGGGCAACACTGAAGCTTTCTTT
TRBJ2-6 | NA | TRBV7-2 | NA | CASSSGSSGANVLTF | TGTGCCAGCAGCTCCGGCAGCTCTGGGGCCAACGTCCTGACTTTC
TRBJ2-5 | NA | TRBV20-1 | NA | CSAFQETQYF | TGCAGTGCCTTCCAAGAGACCCAGTACTTC
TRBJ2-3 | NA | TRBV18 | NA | CASFWGAGSTDTQYF | TGTGCCAGCTTTTGGGGTGCGGGATCCACAGATACGCAGTATTTT
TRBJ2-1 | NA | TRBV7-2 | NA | CASSLAVGGHNEQFF | TGTGCCAGCAGCTTAGCGGTCGGGGGACACAATGAGCAGTTCTTC
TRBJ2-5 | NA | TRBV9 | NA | CASSGTSYETQYF | TGTGCCAGCAGCGGAACGTCGTACGAGACCCAGTACTTC